This T cell receptor beta chain comes out of a study of blood T cell repertoires in COVID-19. Overall study context: Acute and convalescent COVID-19 samples came from the United States, Italy and Spain. PBMCs, B-cell-depleted T cells, or T cells were the source of the cDNA or gDNA that made up the material.

The length of the CDR3 is 13 residues. The germline V gene encodes CDR1 MNHEY and CDR2 SVGEGT. V was clipped by 4 bases and J by 6 bases, with 13 bases between them. The Seattle site enrolled patients during active infection and followed them longitudinally. The table came from immunoSEQ multiplex PCR; TCRdb's copy has only in-frame clones and leaves some out. The data show some 450,000 clones, with about nine tenths seen just once and around 12% held by the top ten. The sequencing sample was made of peripheral blood. The V call is TRBV6-2 or TRBV6-3, the J call TRBJ2-7, with D possibly being TRBD2 (6 bases). The source of this sequence is a woman aged 50 to 60 with COVID-19, enrolled during active disease. CDR3 bases: TGTGCCAGCAGTTCCGGCCCCGGGGGCGAGCAGTACTTC. Its protein is CASSSGPGGEQYF.